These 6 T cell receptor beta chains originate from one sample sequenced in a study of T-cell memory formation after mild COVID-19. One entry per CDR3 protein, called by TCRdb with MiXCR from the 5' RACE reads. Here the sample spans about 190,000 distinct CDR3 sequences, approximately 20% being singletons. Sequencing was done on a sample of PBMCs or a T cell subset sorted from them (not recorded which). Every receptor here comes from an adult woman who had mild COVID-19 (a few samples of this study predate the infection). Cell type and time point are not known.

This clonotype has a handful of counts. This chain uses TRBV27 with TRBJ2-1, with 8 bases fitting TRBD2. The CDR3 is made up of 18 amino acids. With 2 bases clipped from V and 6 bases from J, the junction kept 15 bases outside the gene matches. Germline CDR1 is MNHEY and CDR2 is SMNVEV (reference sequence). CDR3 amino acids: CASSLRAVLAANTNEQFF. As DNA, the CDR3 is TGTGCCAGCAGTTTACGTGCAGTACTAGCGGCGAATACCAATGAGCAGTTCTTC.

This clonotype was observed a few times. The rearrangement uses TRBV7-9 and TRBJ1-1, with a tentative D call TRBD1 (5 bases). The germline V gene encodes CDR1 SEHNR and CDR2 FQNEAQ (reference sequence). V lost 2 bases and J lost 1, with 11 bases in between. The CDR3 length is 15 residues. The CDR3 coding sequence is TGTGCCAGCAGCTTATGGGGACGGGAGAACACTGAAGCTTTCTTT. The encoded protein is CASSLWGRENTEAFF.

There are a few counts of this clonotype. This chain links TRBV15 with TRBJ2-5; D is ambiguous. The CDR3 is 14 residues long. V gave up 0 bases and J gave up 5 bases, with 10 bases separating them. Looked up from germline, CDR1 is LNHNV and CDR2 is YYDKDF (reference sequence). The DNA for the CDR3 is TGTGCCACCAGCAGAGATAATGGTCTTGAGACCCAGTACTTC. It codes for CATSRDNGLETQYF. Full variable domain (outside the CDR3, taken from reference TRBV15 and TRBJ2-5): DAMVIQNPRYQVTQFGKPVTLSCSQTLNHNVMYWYQQKSSQAPKLLFHYYDKDFNNEADTPDNFQSRRPNTSFCFLDIRSPGLGDTAMYLCATSRDNGLETQYFGPGTRLLVL.

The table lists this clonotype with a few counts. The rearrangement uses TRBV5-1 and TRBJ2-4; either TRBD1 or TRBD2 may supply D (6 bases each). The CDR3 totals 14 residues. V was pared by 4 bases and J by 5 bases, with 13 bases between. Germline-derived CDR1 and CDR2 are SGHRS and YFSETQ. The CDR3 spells CASSEGGTENIQYF. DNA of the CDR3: TGCGCCAGCAGCGAAGGGGGGACCGAAAACATTCAGTACTTC.

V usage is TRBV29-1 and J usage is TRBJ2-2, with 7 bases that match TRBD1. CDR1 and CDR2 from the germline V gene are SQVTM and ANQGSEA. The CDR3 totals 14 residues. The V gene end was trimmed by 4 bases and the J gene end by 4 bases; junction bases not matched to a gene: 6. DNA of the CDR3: TGCAGCGTTGTAGGCCAGGGGGTCACCGGGGAGCTGTTTTTT. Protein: CSVVGQGVTGELFF.

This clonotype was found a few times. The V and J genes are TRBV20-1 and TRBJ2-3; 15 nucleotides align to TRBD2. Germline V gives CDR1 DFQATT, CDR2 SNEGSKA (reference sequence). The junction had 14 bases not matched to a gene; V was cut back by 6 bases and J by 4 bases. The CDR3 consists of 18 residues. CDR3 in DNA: TGCAGTGCCGCCGACGCTGGACTAGCGGGGGGGCTATCAGATACGCAGTATTTT. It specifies CSAADAGLAGGLSDTQYF.